This T cell receptor beta chain derives from a study of cytomegalovirus exposure and HLA in healthy donors. The method was immunoSEQ multiplex PCR; TCRdb's version includes in-frame clones alone and lacks a portion of them. In the table there are roughly 98,000 clones, more than 75% of which are singletons. CDR1 is SNHLY, CDR2 FYNNEI, per germline. V lost 4 bases, J lost 2 bases, and 9 bases lay in between. This CDR3 spans 14 amino acids. Whole-study results and caveats: It was reported that the classifier diagnosed cytomegalovirus status with high specificity and sensitivity in both the original and validation cohorts.

In regard to this clone: What it binds is unknown.

This TCR was sampled from a man aged 18 to 30 in good health and CMV-seropositive. Material: PBMCs. This chain joins TRBV2 and TRBJ1-3; D unresolved. Written as DNA, the CDR3 is TGTGCCAGCAGTGTCTCCAGGCCTGGAAACACCATATATTTT. Translating gives CASSVSRPGNTIYF.